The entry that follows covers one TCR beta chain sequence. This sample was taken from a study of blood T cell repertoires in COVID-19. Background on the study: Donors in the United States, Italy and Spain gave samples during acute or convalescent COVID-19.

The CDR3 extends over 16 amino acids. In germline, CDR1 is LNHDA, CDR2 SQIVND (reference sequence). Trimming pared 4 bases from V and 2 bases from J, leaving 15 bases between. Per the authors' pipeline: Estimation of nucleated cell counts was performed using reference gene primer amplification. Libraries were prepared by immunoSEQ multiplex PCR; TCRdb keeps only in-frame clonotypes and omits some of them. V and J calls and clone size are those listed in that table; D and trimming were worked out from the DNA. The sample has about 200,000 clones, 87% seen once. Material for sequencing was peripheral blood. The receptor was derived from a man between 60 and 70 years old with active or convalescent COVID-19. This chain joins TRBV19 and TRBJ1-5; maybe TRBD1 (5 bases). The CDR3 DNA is TGTGCCAGTAGTACCGCCCGACGGGGGGGCAATCAGCCCCAGCATTTT. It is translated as CASSTARRGGNQPQHF.